This T cell receptor beta chain was captured by sequencing in a study of T cells after yellow fever vaccination. Study in general: Preparing low-cell-number fractions relied on SMART-Seq v4 Ultra Low Input.

Study-level points and caveats: Any FACS-sorted repertoire could hold abundant clonotypes that contaminate it from the bulk population. The study found a weaker secondary response that peaked faster, day 5 versus 15.

V lost 1 base and J lost 4, with 11 bases in between. Per germline, CDR1 SGHVS and CDR2 FQNEAQ. The CDR3 contains 14 residues. Template switching by 5'RACE produced TCR cDNA, adding a universal primer site and UMIs. One entry per CDR3 protein, called by TCRdb with MiXCR from the 5' RACE reads. The sample carries approximately 96,000 distinct CDR3 sequences, about 8.4% recorded once. The V and J genes are TRBV7-8 and TRBJ2-7; D perhaps matches TRBD1 (6 bases). Material: CD8+ T cells not binding an NS4B(214-222) dextramer, sorted from PBMCs, obtained less than 18 days after the first yellow fever vaccination. This TCR was sampled from a man in his late teens or twenties who received the YFV17D yellow fever vaccine. The CDR3 DNA is TGTGCCAGCAGCTTAGTGGGGACATATTACGAGCAGTACTTC. Its protein is CASSLVGTYYEQYF.